The entry below gives a single T cell receptor beta chain sequence along with its context. This sample is part of a study of T cells in Graves' hyperthyroidism and ophthalmopathy. Patients were excluded for uncontrolled infection, other autoimmune disease, pregnancy or lactation. The CDR3 is made up of 17 amino acids. The V gene lost 6 bases and the J gene lost 4 bases, with 21 bases spanning the gap. Looked up from germline, CDR1 is MNHEY and CDR2 is SVGAGI. Amplified regions were TCR beta CDR3 sequences from RNA transcripts. The HTBI primer set was used in a first-round RT-PCR of the TCR CDR3. A single record per CDR3 protein comes from TCRdb applying MiXCR to the multiplex PCR reads. The sample shows approximately 870,000 distinct CDR3 sequences, approximately 40% of them seen only once.

Input material: blood. The chain couples TRBV6-5 to TRBJ2-2, with D unclear. The sequence was obtained from a man younger than 30 with Graves' hyperthyroidism. The chain's CDR3 is CASSVAISTSPTGELFF. Written as DNA, the CDR3 is TGTGCCAGCAGCGTAGCTATATCGACTTCCCCCACCGGGGAGCTGTTTTTT.